A selection of T cell receptor beta chains follows, all from one sample in a study of CD4 and CD8 cells across lung adenocarcinoma regions. TCRdb fed the PCR reads into MiXCR, producing one record per CDR3 protein. The repertoire has tens of thousands of distinct CDR3 sequences, approximately 50% of them found once; the top ten carry approximately 26%. The sample comprised CD8+ T cells from the center of a lung tumor. The source is a female donor with lung adenocarcinoma. The CD4 and CD8 labels of this study may be unreliable. CDR3s include the opening cysteine and the closing phenylalanine or tryptophan. Fields, in order: clone size, J gene, D gene, V gene, CDR3 protein, CDR3 DNA. A D gene is named only where the DNA matches it firmly. Expanded clones are given a class, and other clones once, few, many or no size at all.

clone_size: medium-sized; j_call: TRBJ2-7; d_call: TRBD2; v_call: TRBV6-5; cdr3_aa: CASSYSAGGNYEQYF; cdr3_nt: TGTGCCAGCAGTTACTCAGCGGGAGGGAATTACGAGCAGTACTTC
clone_size: -; j_call: TRBJ2-4; d_call: -; v_call: TRBV6-1; cdr3_aa: CAGRGGCGTDTQYF; cdr3_nt: TGTGCCGGCAGGGGGGGATGTGGCACAGATACGCAGTACTTC
clone_size: few; j_call: TRBJ2-7; d_call: TRBD1; v_call: TRBV6-1; cdr3_aa: CASRSTGGRYEQYF; cdr3_nt: TGTGCCAGCAGGTCGACAGGGGGCAGGTACGAGCAGTACTTC
clone_size: many; j_call: TRBJ1-4; d_call: -; v_call: TRBV6-5; cdr3_aa: CASSSRRTEGVFF; cdr3_nt: TGTGCCAGCAGTTCTCGTAGGACTGAAGGGGTGTTTTTT
clone_size: -; j_call: TRBJ2-5; d_call: -; v_call: TRBV30; cdr3_aa: CAWSVPRAAHQETQYF; cdr3_nt: TGTGCCTGGAGTGTACCTCGAGCAGCCCATCAGGAGACCCAGTACTTC
clone_size: -; j_call: TRBJ2-2; d_call: -; v_call: TRBV6-1; cdr3_aa: CASLGRGAASTGALFF; cdr3_nt: TGTGCTAGCCTGGGCCGCGGGGCCGCGAGCACAGGGGCGCTGTTTTTT
clone_size: -; j_call: TRBJ2-4; d_call: -; v_call: TRBV6-1; cdr3_aa: CATGVGAGDTQYF; cdr3_nt: TGTGCCACGGGGGTGGGAGCCGGAGACACTCAGTACTTC
clone_size: few; j_call: TRBJ1-1; d_call: -; v_call: TRBV4-1; cdr3_aa: CASSQAIGSGNTEAFF; cdr3_nt: TGCGCCAGCAGCCAAGCAATAGGGTCGGGGAACACTGAAGCTTTCTTT
clone_size: -; j_call: TRBJ2-7; d_call: TRBD2; v_call: TRBV6-5; cdr3_aa: CASSYRSGVGSGEQYF; cdr3_nt: TGTGCCAGCAGTTACCGTAGCGGGGTGGGGTCGGGCGAGCAGTACTTC
clone_size: -; j_call: TRBJ1-2; d_call: -; v_call: TRBV27; cdr3_aa: CASRTSVMSGLSNYGYSF; cdr3_nt: TGTGCCAGCAGAACTTCCGTTATGTCGGGACTGAGCAACTATGGCTACTCTTTT
clone_size: -; j_call: TRBJ2-7; d_call: TRBD1; v_call: TRBV27; cdr3_aa: CASSLRGFGSAGGRITRSYEQYF; cdr3_nt: TGTGCCAGCAGTTTAAGGGGGTTTGGGTCCGCAGGGGGCCGGATAACGCGCAGCTACGAGCAGTACTTC
clone_size: -; j_call: TRBJ2-7; d_call: TRBD2; v_call: TRBV6-9; cdr3_aa: CARKAGLAGKDTQYF; cdr3_nt: TGTGCCCGCAAAGCGGGGCTGGCAGGCAAAGATACGCAGTACTTC
clone_size: -; j_call: TRBJ2-1; d_call: -; v_call: TRBV3-1; cdr3_aa: CASSSANSQFF; cdr3_nt: TGTGCCAGCAGCTCCGCGAACAGTCAGTTCTTC
clone_size: -; j_call: TRBJ2-5; d_call: TRBD2; v_call: TRBV10-3; cdr3_aa: CAGGGRGWSTDTQYF; cdr3_nt: TGTGCCGGGGGGGGGAGGGGCTGGAGCACAGATACCCAGTACTTC
clone_size: -; j_call: TRBJ2-7; d_call: -; v_call: TRBV6-1; cdr3_aa: CASNPGRRKDTQYF; cdr3_nt: TGTGCCAGCAATCCGGGCCGTCGCAAAGATACGCAGTACTTC
clone_size: -; j_call: TRBJ2-1; d_call: -; v_call: TRBV6-5; cdr3_aa: CASSYEQSDAQYF; cdr3_nt: TGTGCCAGCAGTTACGAACAGTCCGATGCGCAGTACTTT
clone_size: few; j_call: TRBJ1-1; d_call: -; v_call: TRBV27; cdr3_aa: CASSLSSTAGEAFF; cdr3_nt: TGTGCCAGCAGTTTATCATCGACGGCGGGTGAAGCTTTCTTT
clone_size: -; j_call: TRBJ2-2; d_call: -; v_call: TRBV6-1; cdr3_aa: CASRGGGTGTGALYF; cdr3_nt: TGTGCCAGCCGCGGGGGCGGAACCGGCACAGGTGCGCTGTATTTT
clone_size: few; j_call: TRBJ2-1; d_call: TRBD2; v_call: TRBV10-2; cdr3_aa: CASSGARDYMNEQFF; cdr3_nt: TGCGCCAGCAGTGGTGCCAGGGACTATATGAATGAGCAGTTCTTC
clone_size: medium-sized; j_call: TRBJ2-2; d_call: TRBD2; v_call: TRBV10-2; cdr3_aa: CASRTSGSLAGELFF; cdr3_nt: TGCGCCAGCAGGACTAGCGGGAGTTTGGCCGGGGAGCTGTTTTTT
clone_size: many; j_call: TRBJ2-1; d_call: -; v_call: TRBV12-3/TRBV12-4; cdr3_aa: CASSFLQYNEQFF; cdr3_nt: TGTGCCAGCAGTTTTCTACAGTACAATGAGCAGTTCTTC
clone_size: -; j_call: TRBJ2-4; d_call: -; v_call: TRBV6-1; cdr3_aa: CAGRGSKNTQYF; cdr3_nt: TGTGCGGGCAGGGGATCCAAGAATACTCAGTATTTC
clone_size: -; j_call: TRBJ2-1; d_call: -; v_call: TRBV6-1; cdr3_aa: CASTPTETGGYNEQFF; cdr3_nt: TGTGCCAGCACTCCCACAGAAACTGGGGGTTACAATGAGCAGTTCTTC
clone_size: -; j_call: TRBJ2-4; d_call: -; v_call: TRBV6-1; cdr3_aa: CASSMGGGQRNTQYF; cdr3_nt: TGTGCCAGCAGTATGGGAGGAGGTCAGCGGAACACTCAGTACTTC
clone_size: many; j_call: TRBJ2-7; d_call: TRBD2; v_call: TRBV11-2; cdr3_aa: CASSFGGYSIAYEQYF; cdr3_nt: TGTGCCAGCAGCTTCGGGGGGTATAGTATAGCCTACGAGCAGTACTTC
clone_size: -; j_call: TRBJ2-4; d_call: -; v_call: TRBV27; cdr3_aa: CGSGLRVLDAQYF; cdr3_nt: TGTGGCAGCGGTCTACGGGTCCTTGACGCCCAGTACTTC
clone_size: -; j_call: TRBJ2-7; d_call: TRBD2; v_call: TRBV7-2; cdr3_aa: CASSLVTGGYEQYF; cdr3_nt: TGTGCCAGCAGCTTAGTAACGGGGGGCTACGAGCAGTACTTC
clone_size: -; j_call: TRBJ2-3; d_call: -; v_call: TRBV7-2; cdr3_aa: CASSLGGRQGTDTQYF; cdr3_nt: TGTGCCAGCAGCTTGGGCGGGAGACAGGGCACAGATACGCAGTATTTT
clone_size: -; j_call: TRBJ2-7; d_call: -; v_call: TRBV27; cdr3_aa: CASSPGAGAGGPETQYF; cdr3_nt: TGTGCCAGCAGTCCGGGGGCCGGGGCGGGTGGCCCAGAGACGCAGTACTTC
clone_size: -; j_call: TRBJ2-3; d_call: -; v_call: TRBV6-1; cdr3_aa: CASSVREGASTETQYF; cdr3_nt: TGTGCCAGCAGTGTGCGAGAGGGCGCGAGCACAGAGACGCAGTATTTT
clone_size: -; j_call: TRBJ1-1; d_call: -; v_call: TRBV6-4; cdr3_aa: CASSDSAVSTEAFF; cdr3_nt: TGTGCCAGCAGTGACTCTGCAGTTTCGACTGAAGCTTTCTTT
clone_size: few; j_call: TRBJ2-3; d_call: -; v_call: TRBV3-1; cdr3_aa: CASSQGYSAGGYTDTQYF; cdr3_nt: TGTGCCAGCAGCCAAGGGTATTCGGCAGGGGGGTACACAGATACGCAGTATTTT
clone_size: once; j_call: TRBJ2-3; d_call: -; v_call: TRBV10-3; cdr3_aa: CAGIGSRGAETQYF; cdr3_nt: TGTGCGGGCATAGGGTCTCGAGGGGCAGAGACGCAGTACTTT
clone_size: -; j_call: TRBJ2-2; d_call: -; v_call: TRBV6-1; cdr3_aa: CASRAMSGGALFF; cdr3_nt: TGTGCCAGCAGGGCTATGTCCGGCGGTGCGCTGTTTTTT
clone_size: few; j_call: TRBJ2-1; d_call: TRBD2; v_call: TRBV12-3/TRBV12-4; cdr3_aa: CASTSGQTYNEQFF; cdr3_nt: TGTGCCAGCACTAGCGGCCAAACCTACAATGAGCAGTTCTTC
clone_size: few; j_call: TRBJ2-2; d_call: -; v_call: TRBV4-1; cdr3_aa: CASSLGAGANTGELFF; cdr3_nt: TGCGCCAGCAGCCTCGGGGCAGGGGCGAACACCGGGGAGCTGTTTTTT